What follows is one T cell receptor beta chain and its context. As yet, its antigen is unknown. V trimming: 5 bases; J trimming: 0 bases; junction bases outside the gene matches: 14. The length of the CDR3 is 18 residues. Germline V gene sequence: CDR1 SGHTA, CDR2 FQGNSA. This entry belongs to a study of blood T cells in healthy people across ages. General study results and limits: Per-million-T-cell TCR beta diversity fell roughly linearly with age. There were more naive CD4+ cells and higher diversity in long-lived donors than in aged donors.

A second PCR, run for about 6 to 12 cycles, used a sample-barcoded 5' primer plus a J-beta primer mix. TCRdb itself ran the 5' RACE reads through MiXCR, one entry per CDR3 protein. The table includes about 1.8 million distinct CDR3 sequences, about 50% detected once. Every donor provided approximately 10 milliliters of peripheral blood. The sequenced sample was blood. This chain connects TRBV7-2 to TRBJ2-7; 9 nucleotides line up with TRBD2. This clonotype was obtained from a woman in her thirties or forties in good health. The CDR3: CASSRWGQTGLASYEQYF. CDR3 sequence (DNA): TGTGCCAGCAGCCGGTGGGGTCAGACGGGACTAGCCTCCTACGAGCAGTACTTC.